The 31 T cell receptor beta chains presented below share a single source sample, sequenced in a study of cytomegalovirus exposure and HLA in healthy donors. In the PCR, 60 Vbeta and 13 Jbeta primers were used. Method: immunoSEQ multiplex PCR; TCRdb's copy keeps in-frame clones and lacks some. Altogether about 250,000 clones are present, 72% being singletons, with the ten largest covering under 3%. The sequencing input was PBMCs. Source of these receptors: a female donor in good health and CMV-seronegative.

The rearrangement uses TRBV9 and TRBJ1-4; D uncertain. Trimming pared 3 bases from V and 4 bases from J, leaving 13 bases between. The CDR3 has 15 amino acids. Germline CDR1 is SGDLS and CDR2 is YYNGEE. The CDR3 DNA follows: TGTGCCAGCAGCGCCCAAAGGACTTTTAATGAAAAACTGTTTTTT. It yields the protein CASSAQRTFNEKLFF.

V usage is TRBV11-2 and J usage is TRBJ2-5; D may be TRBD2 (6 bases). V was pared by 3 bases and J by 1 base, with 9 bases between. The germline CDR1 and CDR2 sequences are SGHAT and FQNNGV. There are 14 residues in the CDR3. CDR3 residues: CASSFAGSQETQYF. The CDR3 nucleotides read TGTGCCAGCAGCTTCGCGGGGTCCCAAGAGACCCAGTACTTC.

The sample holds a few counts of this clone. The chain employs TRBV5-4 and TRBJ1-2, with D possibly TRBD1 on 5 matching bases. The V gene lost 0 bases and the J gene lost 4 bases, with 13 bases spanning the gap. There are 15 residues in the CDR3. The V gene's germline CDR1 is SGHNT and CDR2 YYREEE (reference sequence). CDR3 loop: CASSLGLQESYGYTF. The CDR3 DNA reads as TGTGCCAGCAGCTTGGGGCTACAGGAGAGCTATGGCTACACCTTC.

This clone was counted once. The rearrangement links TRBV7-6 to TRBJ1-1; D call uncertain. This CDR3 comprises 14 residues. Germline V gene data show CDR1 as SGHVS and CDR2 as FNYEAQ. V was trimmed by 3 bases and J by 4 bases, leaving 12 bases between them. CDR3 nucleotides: TGTGCCAGCAGCTTTTATACAACGGGCACTGAAGCTTTCTTT. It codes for CASSFYTTGTEAFF. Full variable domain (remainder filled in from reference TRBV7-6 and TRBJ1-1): GAGVSQSPRYKVTKRGQDVALRCDPISGHVSLYWYRQALGQGPEFLTYFNYEAQQDKSGLPNDRFSAERPEGSISTLTIQRTEQRDSAMYRCASSFYTTGTEAFFGQGTRLTVV.

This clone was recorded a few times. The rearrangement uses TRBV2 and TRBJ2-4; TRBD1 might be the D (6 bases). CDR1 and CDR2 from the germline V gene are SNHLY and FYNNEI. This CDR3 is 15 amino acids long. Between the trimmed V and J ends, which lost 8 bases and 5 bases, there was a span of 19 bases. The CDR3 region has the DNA TGTGCCAGCGCTATTGAGGCAGGGGTTCAAAACATTCAGTACTTC. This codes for CASAIEAGVQNIQYF.

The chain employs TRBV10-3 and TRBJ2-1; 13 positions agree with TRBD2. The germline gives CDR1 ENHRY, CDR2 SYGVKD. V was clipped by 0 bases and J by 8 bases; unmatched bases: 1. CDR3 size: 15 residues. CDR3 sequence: CAISESGLAGDEQFF. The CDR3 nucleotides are TGTGCCATCAGTGAGTCTGGACTAGCGGGAGATGAGCAGTTCTTC.

In DNA form, the CDR3 reads TGTGCCAGCAGTTCTACGCTAGCGGGATCAAACAATGAGCAGTTCTTC. Protein: CASSSTLAGSNNEQFF. This chain connects TRBV6-5 to TRBJ2-1, with 9 bases fitting TRBD2. CDR3 length equals 16 residues. The germline gives CDR1 MNHEY, CDR2 SVGAGI. Trimming cost V 4 bases and J 5 bases; bases outside gene matches: 9.

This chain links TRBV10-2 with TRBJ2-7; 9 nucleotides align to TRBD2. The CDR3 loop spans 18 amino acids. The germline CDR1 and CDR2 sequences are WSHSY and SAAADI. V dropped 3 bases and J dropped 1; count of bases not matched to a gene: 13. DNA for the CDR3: TGCGCCAGCAGTGAACTGGGAGAACTAGCGGGCTTATCCTACGAGCAGTACTTC. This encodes CASSELGELAGLSYEQYF.

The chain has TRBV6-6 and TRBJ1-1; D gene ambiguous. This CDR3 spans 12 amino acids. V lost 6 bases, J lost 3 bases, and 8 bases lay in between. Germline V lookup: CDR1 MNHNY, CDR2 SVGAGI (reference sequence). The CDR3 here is CASSRRDTEAFF. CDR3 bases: TGTGCCAGCAGCCGTCGTGACACTGAAGCTTTCTTT.

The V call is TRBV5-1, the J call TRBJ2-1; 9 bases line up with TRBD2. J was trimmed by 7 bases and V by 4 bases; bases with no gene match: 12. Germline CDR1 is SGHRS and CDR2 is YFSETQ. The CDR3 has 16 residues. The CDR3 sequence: CASSQHLAGILNEQFF. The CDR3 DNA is TGCGCCAGCAGCCAACATCTAGCGGGAATCTTAAATGAGCAGTTCTTC.

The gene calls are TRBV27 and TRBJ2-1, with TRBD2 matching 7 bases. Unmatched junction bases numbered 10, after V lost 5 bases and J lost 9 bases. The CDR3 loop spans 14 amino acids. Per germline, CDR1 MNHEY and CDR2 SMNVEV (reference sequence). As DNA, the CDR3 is TGTGCCAGCAGTCCCTCGGGGGGAAGCACTGAGCAGTTCTTC. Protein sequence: CASSPSGGSTEQFF.

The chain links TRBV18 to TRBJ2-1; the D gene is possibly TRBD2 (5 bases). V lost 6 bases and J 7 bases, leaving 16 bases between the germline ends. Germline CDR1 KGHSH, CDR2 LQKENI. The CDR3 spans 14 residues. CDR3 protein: CASSREGLGNEQFF. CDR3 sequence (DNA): TGTGCCAGCTCGCGCGAGGGCCTAGGGAATGAGCAGTTCTTC.

Written as DNA, the CDR3 is TGTGCCACCAGGGGAGGCGGACCCACAGATACGCAGTATTTT. This codes for CATRGGGPTDTQYF. The rearrangement joins TRBV15 to TRBJ2-3, with D possibly matching TRBD2 (6 bases). This CDR3 is built from 14 residues. Germline lookup yields CDR1 LNHNV and CDR2 YYDKDF (reference sequence). V was clipped by 6 bases and J by 2 bases, with 12 bases between them.

The CDR3 spells CASSLAGQVTYEQYF. The CDR3 nucleotides are TGCGCCAGCAGCTTGGCGGGACAGGTAACCTACGAGCAGTACTTC. The V gene is TRBV5-1, the J gene TRBJ2-7; TRBD1 matches at 8 bases. The germline V gene encodes CDR1 SGHRS and CDR2 YFSETQ. The CDR3 length is 15 residues. Trimming at V came to 0 bases and at J to 2 bases, leaving 4 bases not matched to a gene.

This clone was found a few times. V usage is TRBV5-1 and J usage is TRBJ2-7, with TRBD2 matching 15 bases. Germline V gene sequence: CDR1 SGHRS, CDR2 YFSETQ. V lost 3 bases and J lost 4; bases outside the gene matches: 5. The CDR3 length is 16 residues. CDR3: CASSSTGTSGRYEQYF. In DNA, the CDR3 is TGCGCCAGCAGCTCTACTGGGACTAGCGGGAGGTACGAGCAGTACTTC.

CDR3 nucleotide sequence: TGTGCCTGGAGTGTGGGCCAGGGGGCGTACGAGCAGTACTTC. Protein product: CAWSVGQGAYEQYF. The V call is TRBV30, the J call TRBJ2-5; 8 nucleotides align to TRBD1. Gene TRBJ2-7 matches the end of the DNA better, so the J call may be wrong. CDR1 is GTSNPN, CDR2 SVGIG, per germline (reference sequence). This CDR3 contains 14 residues.

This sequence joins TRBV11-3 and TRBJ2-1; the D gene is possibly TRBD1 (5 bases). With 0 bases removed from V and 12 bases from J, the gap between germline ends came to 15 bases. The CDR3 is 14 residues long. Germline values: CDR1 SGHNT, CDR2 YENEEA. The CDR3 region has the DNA TGTGCCAGCAGCTTAGATGCCCGACCTCAGGGGCAGTTCTTC. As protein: CASSLDARPQGQFF. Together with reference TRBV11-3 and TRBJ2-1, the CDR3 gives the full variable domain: EAGVVQSPRYKIIEKKQPVAFWCNPISGHNTLYWYLQNLGQGPELLIRYENEEAVDDSQLPKDRFSAERLKGVDSTLKIQPAELGDSAVYLCASSLDARPQGQFFGPGTRLTVL.

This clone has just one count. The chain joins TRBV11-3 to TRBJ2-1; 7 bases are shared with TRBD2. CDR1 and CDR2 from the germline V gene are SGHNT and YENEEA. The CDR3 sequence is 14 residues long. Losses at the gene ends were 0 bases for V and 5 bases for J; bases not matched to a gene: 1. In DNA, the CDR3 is TGTGCCAGCAGCTTAGAGCGGGGGAACAATGAGCAGTTCTTC. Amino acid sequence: CASSLERGNNEQFF.

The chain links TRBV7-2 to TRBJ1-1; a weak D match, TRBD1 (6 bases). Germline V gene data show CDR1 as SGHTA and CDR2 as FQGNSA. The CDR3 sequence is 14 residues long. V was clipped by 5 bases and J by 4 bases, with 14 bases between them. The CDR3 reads CASSLSGVGTEAFF. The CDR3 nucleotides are TGTGCCAGCAGCCTATCAGGGGTTGGCACTGAAGCTTTCTTT.

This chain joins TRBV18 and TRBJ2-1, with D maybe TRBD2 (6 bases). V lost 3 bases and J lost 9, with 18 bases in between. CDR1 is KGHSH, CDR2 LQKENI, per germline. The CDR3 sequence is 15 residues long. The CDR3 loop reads CASSPDQTSFREQFF. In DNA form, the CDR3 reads TGTGCCAGCTCACCGGACCAGACTAGTTTTCGTGAGCAGTTCTTC.

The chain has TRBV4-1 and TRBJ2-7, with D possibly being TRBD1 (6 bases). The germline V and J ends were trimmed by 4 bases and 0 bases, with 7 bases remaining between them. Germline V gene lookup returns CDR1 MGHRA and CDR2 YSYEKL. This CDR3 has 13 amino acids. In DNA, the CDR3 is TGCGCCAGCAGCCGAGGGGGCTCCTACGAGCAGTACTTC. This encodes CASSRGGSYEQYF.

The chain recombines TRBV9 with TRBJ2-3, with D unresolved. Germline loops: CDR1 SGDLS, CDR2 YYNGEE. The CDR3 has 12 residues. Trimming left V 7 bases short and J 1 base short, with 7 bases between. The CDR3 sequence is CASAGRTDTQYF. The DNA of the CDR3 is TGTGCCAGCGCTGGGCGCACAGATACGCAGTATTTT.

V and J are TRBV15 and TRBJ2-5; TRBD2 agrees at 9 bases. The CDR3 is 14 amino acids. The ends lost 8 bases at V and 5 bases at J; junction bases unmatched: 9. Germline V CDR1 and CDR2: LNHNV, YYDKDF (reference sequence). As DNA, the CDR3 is TGTGCCACCGCGATGGGCGGGAGGGAGGAGACCCAGTACTTC. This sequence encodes CATAMGGREETQYF.

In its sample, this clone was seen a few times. Here the CDR3 reads CASSPLLSGDNEQFF. Here the CDR3 DNA reads TGTGCCAGCAGCCCTTTGTTGAGCGGCGACAATGAGCAGTTCTTC. This chain connects TRBV4-2 to TRBJ2-1; TRBD2 is a possible D gene (5 bases). This CDR3 has 15 amino acids. Germline-derived CDR1 and CDR2 are LGHNA and YNFKEQ. V shed 4 bases and J shed 5 bases, with 15 bases lying between them.

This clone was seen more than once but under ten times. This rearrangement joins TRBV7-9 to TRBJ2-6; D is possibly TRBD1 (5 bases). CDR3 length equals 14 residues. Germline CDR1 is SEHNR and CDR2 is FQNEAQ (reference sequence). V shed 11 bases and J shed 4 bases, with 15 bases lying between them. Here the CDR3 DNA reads TGTGCCGGAGCCAGGGTGTCCGGGGCCAACGTCCTGACTTTC. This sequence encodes CAGARVSGANVLTF.

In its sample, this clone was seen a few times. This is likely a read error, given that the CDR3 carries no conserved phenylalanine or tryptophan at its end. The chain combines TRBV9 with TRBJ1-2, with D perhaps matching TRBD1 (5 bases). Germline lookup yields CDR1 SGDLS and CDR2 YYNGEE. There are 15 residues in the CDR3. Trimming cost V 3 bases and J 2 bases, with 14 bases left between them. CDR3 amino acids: CASSADGHINYGYTL. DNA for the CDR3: TGTGCCAGCAGCGCGGACGGACACATAAACTATGGCTACACCCTC.

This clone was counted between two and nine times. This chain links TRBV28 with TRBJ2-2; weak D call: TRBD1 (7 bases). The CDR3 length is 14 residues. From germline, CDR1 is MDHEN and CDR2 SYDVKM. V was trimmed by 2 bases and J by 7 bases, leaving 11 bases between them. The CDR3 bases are TGTGCCAGCAGTTTAAGGCAGGGGGGCGGGGAGCTGTTTTTT. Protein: CASSLRQGGGELFF.

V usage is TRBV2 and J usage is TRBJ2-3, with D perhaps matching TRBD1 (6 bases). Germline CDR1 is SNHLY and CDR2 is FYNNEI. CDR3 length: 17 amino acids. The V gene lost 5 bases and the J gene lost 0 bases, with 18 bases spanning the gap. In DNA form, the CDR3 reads TGTGCCAGCAGTCACGATCGACAGGCCTACAGCACAGATACGCAGTATTTT. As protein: CASSHDRQAYSTDTQYF.

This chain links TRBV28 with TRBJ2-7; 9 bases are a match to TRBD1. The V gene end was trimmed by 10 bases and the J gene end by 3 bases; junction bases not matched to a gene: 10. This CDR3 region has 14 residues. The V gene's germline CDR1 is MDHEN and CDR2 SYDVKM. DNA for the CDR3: TGTGCCATAAGAACCGGGACAGGGTACTACGAGCAGTACTTC. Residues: CAIRTGTGYYEQYF.

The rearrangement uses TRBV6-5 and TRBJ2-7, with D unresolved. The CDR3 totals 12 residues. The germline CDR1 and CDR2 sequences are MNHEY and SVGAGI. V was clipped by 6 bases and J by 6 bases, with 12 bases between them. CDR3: CASSPSGLEQYF. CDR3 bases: TGTGCCAGCAGCCCTTCGGGTCTCGAGCAGTACTTC.

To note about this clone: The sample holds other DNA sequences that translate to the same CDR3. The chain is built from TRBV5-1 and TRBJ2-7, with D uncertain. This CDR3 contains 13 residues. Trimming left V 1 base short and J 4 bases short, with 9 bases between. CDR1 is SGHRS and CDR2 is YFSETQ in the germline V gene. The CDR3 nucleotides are TGCGCCAGCAGCTTGTACCCAGGTTACGAGCAGTACTTC. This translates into CASSLYPGYEQYF. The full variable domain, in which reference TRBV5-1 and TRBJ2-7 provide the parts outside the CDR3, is KAGVTQTPRYLIKTRGQQVTLSCSPISGHRSVSWYQQTPGQGLQFLFEYFSETQRNKGNFPGRFSGRQFSNSRSEMNVSTLELGDSALYLCASSLYPGYEQYFGPGTRLTVT.